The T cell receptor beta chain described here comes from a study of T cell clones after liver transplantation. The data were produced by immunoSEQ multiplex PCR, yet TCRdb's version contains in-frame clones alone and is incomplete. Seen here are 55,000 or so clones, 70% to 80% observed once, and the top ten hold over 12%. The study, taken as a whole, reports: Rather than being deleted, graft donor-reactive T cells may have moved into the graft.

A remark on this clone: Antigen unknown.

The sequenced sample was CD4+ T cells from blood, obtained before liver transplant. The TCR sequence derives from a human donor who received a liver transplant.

The CDR3 nucleotides are TGTGCCAGCAGCGCAACAGGGGCTGGGGCCAACGTCCTGACTTTC. Translated, it gives CASSATGAGANVLTF. V is TRBV9 and J is TRBJ2-6; 7 bases agree with TRBD1. Germline V gene sequence: CDR1 SGDLS, CDR2 YYNGEE. This CDR3 spans 15 amino acids. V was pared by 3 bases and J by 2 bases, with 2 bases of the junction left unmatched.